A single sample is the source of the 19 T cell receptor beta chains below, sequenced in a study of cytomegalovirus exposure and HLA in healthy donors. This PCR relied on a set of 60 Vbeta primers and 13 Jbeta primers. Using immunoSEQ multiplex PCR, the repertoire was profiled, and TCRdb retains in-frame clones only, with some absent. The table lists 80,000 or so clones, about three quarters of them singletons. The specimen sequenced was PBMCs. Source of these receptors: a male donor in good health and CMV-seropositive.

The chain carries TRBV27 and TRBJ2-6, with a tentative D call TRBD1 (6 bases). The germline CDR1 and CDR2 sequences are MNHEY and SMNVEV (reference sequence). V lost 2 bases and J lost 3, with 8 bases in between. This CDR3 contains 15 residues. The CDR3 DNA follows: TGTGCCAGCAGTTTACAGGGGCTTGGGGCCAACGTCCTGACTTTC. It translates to CASSLQGLGANVLTF.

This clone occurred once. The V and J genes are TRBV4-1 and TRBJ2-2; 10 nucleotides agree with TRBD2. Germline CDR1 reads MGHRA; CDR2 reads YSYEKL. The V gene end was trimmed by 1 base and the J gene end by 4 bases; junction bases not matched to a gene: 0. CDR3 length equals 15 residues. The CDR3 loop is CASSQGLAGTGELFF. The CDR3 DNA reads as TGCGCCAGCAGCCAAGGACTAGCGGGCACCGGGGAGCTGTTTTTT.

The CDR3 is CASSPTGIGYEQYF. The CDR3 DNA sequence: TGTGCCAGCAGCCCCACCGGGATCGGATACGAGCAGTACTTC. V gene TRBV7-6 combines with J gene TRBJ2-5; perhaps TRBD2 as D (5 bases). The end of the DNA fits TRBJ2-7 better, so the J call may be wrong. This CDR3 spans 14 amino acids. The germline V gene encodes CDR1 SGHVS and CDR2 FNYEAQ.

The J gene is TRBJ2-3, the V gene TRBV5-1, with D possibly TRBD1 on 6 matching bases. Looked up from germline, CDR1 is SGHRS and CDR2 is YFSETQ. This CDR3 spans 14 amino acids. V was cut by 2 bases and J by 0 bases, with 7 bases left in between. CDR3 loop: CASSLGTSTDTQYF. The CDR3 coding sequence is TGCGCCAGCAGCTTAGGGACAAGCACAGATACGCAGTATTTT.

J is TRBJ1-6 and V is TRBV6-4; 9 nucleotides match TRBD1. Per the germline V gene, CDR1 is MRHNA and CDR2 is SNTAGT. V lost 0 bases and J lost 0; bases outside the gene matches: 9. This CDR3 region has 20 residues. CDR3 residues: CASSDSGDRVVSSYNSPLHF. The CDR3 region has the DNA TGTGCCAGCAGTGACTCGGGGGACAGGGTAGTTAGCTCCTATAATTCACCCCTCCACTTT.

The gene calls are TRBV5-4 and TRBJ1-4; D is ambiguous. Germline loops: CDR1 SGHNT, CDR2 YYREEE (reference sequence). The CDR3 has 17 residues. V was trimmed by 4 bases and J by 1 base, leaving 17 bases between them. CDR3 region: CASSDVGRGITNEKLFF. CDR3 DNA sequence: TGTGCCAGCAGCGACGTGGGCAGAGGGATAACTAATGAAAAACTGTTTTTT.

The chain recombines TRBV11-2 with TRBJ2-7, with a weak D call TRBD1 (6 bases). V lost 4 bases, J lost 7 bases, and 20 bases lay in between. The CDR3 extends over 15 amino acids. Per germline, CDR1 SGHAT and CDR2 FQNNGV. The CDR3, as DNA: TGTGCCAGCAGCTCCACCTCGACAGGAATGGGGGAGCAGTACTTC. Translating gives CASSSTSTGMGEQYF.

V is TRBV5-4 and J is TRBJ2-7; D might be TRBD1 (6 bases). V gave up 2 bases and J gave up 3 bases, with 12 bases separating them. The V gene's germline CDR1 is SGHNT and CDR2 YYREEE (reference sequence). The CDR3 is made up of 14 amino acids. DNA for the CDR3: TGTGCCAGCAGCTTCGGGGACACCGACTACGAGCAGTACTTC. It codes for CASSFGDTDYEQYF.

The chain carries TRBV5-6 and TRBJ2-2; D ambiguous. The germline V and J ends were trimmed by 1 base and 1 base, with 5 bases remaining between them. The CDR3 consists of 14 residues. Germline CDR1 is SGHDT and CDR2 is YYEEEE. The CDR3: CASSLTRNTGELFF. Written as DNA, the CDR3 is TGTGCCAGCAGCTTGACACGGAACACCGGGGAGCTGTTTTTT.

The gene calls are TRBV30 and TRBJ1-1; D remains ambiguous. The CDR3 is 13 residues long. The germline gives CDR1 GTSNPN, CDR2 SVGIG (reference sequence). V was clipped by 0 bases and J by 2 bases, with 7 bases between them. In DNA, the CDR3 is TGTGCCTGGAGTGTCGAACTAAACACTGAAGCTTTCTTT. Encoded protein: CAWSVELNTEAFF. The whole variable domain, filled in from reference TRBV30 and TRBJ1-1, reads SQTIHQWPATLVQPVGSPLSLECTVEGTSNPNLYWYRQAAGRGLQLLFYSVGIGQISSEVPQNLSASRPQDRQFILSSKKLLLSDSGFYLCAWSVELNTEAFFGQGTRLTVV.

CDR3 nucleotide sequence: TGTGCCAGCTCACCACAACGTGGGAGCTCCTACGAGCAGTACTTC. Translation: CASSPQRGSSYEQYF. The chain links TRBV18 to TRBJ2-7; TRBD2 is a possible D gene (5 bases). This CDR3 spans 15 amino acids. Germline V gene data show CDR1 as KGHSH and CDR2 as LQKENI. The V gene lost 1 base and the J gene lost 0 bases, with 10 bases spanning the gap.

This clone was seen a single time. At one of its ends the junction is not consistent with the germline gene, which may arise from a read error. The chain combines TRBV5-1 with TRBJ2-1; 8 nucleotides align to TRBD2. The CDR3 runs 15 residues. Germline V gene data show CDR1 as SGHRS and CDR2 as YFSETQ. The CDR3 nucleotides are TGCGCCAGCAGATTGGGACTAGGAATTAGCAATGAGCAGTTCTTC. It encodes CASRLGLGISNEQFF.

The rearrangement joins TRBV19 to TRBJ2-3; perhaps TRBD2 as D (5 bases). From germline, CDR1 is LNHDA and CDR2 SQIVND (reference sequence). Trimming removed 6 bases at V and 8 bases at J, with 12 bases between. The CDR3 covers 12 residues. In DNA, the CDR3 is TGTGCCAGTAGGCGGGCGCAAGGTACGCAGTATTTT. Translated: CASRRAQGTQYF.

In DNA, the CDR3 is TGTGCCAGCAGCTTGGGACAGACGTTTTCCGCAGATACGCAGTATTTT. It yields the protein CASSLGQTFSADTQYF. This chain joins TRBV5-8 and TRBJ2-3; D may be TRBD1 (5 bases). The CDR3 is made up of 16 amino acids. Germline-derived CDR1 and CDR2 are SGHTS and YDEGEE. The V and J ends lost 0 bases and 4 bases respectively, with 15 bases between them. Based on the CDR3 plus reference TRBV5-8 and TRBJ2-3, the full variable domain is EAGVTQSPTHLIKTRGQQATLRCSPISGHTSVYWYQQALGLGLQFLLWYDEGEERNRGNFPPRFSGRQFPNYSSELNVNALELEDSALYLCASSLGQTFSADTQYFGPGTRLTVL.

The chain couples TRBV7-9 to TRBJ2-3; 12 bases fit TRBD2. The CDR3 spans 16 residues. V lost 4 bases to trimming and J lost 3 bases; unmatched junction nucleotides: 5. Looked up from germline, CDR1 is SEHNR and CDR2 is FQNEAQ (reference sequence). CDR3 residues: CASSSGLAGSTDTQYF. The CDR3 coding sequence is TGTGCCAGCAGCTCCGGACTAGCGGGGAGTACAGATACGCAGTATTTT.

V is TRBV21-1 and J is TRBJ2-7; the table's D call, TRBD2, was not checked against the DNA. TRBV21-1 is reported as a pseudogene. CDR3 length: 15 residues. The CDR3 protein is CASSRLRREGYEQYF. For the CDR3, the DNA is TGTGCCAGCAGCCGCCTGAGGCGTGAAGGCTACGAGCAGTACTTC.

This rearrangement joins TRBV4-2 to TRBJ2-5, with 16 bases aligning to TRBD2. J lost 1 base, V lost 5 bases, and 7 bases had no gene match. CDR1 and CDR2 (germline): LGHNA, YNFKEQ. This CDR3 is 18 amino acids long. CDR3 region: CASSYGTSGGAGQETQYF. Here the CDR3 DNA reads TGTGCCAGCAGCTACGGGACTAGCGGGGGGGCTGGCCAAGAGACCCAGTACTTC.

The rearrangement uses TRBV5-4 and TRBJ2-3; no clear D gene. The CDR3 has 12 residues. CDR1 is SGHNT, CDR2 YYREEE, per germline (reference sequence). The V end lost 4 bases, the J end lost 5 bases, and 8 bases lay between the germline ends. The CDR3 sequence is CASSGDKDTQYF. CDR3 nucleotide sequence: TGTGCCAGCAGCGGTGACAAAGATACGCAGTATTTT.

The sample holds one count of this clone. The gene calls are TRBV19 and TRBJ2-7; maybe TRBD1 (6 bases). From germline, CDR1 is LNHDA and CDR2 SQIVND (reference sequence). V shed 2 bases and J shed 1 base, with 12 bases lying between them. This CDR3 is built from 15 residues. CDR3: CASSINRVESYEQYF. CDR3 in DNA: TGTGCCAGTAGTATAAACAGGGTTGAATCCTACGAGCAGTACTTC. Full variable domain (missing parts from reference TRBV19 and TRBJ2-7): DGGITQSPKYLFRKEGQNVTLSCEQNLNHDAMYWYRQDPGQGLRLIYYSQIVNDFQKGDIAEGYSVSREKKESFPLTVTSAQKNPTAFYLCASSINRVESYEQYFGPGTRLTVT.